This T cell receptor (beta chain) derives from a study of blood T cell repertoires in COVID-19. For this clone: Distinct nucleotide sequences in the sample also encode this CDR3.

In the study's own analysis: Amplifying reference gene primers gave estimates of nucleated cell counts. TCRdb keeps only in-frame clones here, not all; method: immunoSEQ multiplex PCR. V, J and clone size were drawn from that table, and D and trimming were deduced from the DNA. The sample lists approximately 470,000 clones, roughly 90% occurring once. Cohorts were based on clinical histories the participants reported. Sample: PBMCs or T cells enriched from blood (not recorded which). This TCR was recovered from a woman younger than 35 who had recovered from COVID-19.

In DNA, the CDR3 is TGCGCCAGCAGCCAAGCGGGCAATGAGCAGTTCTTC. Translating it yields CASSQAGNEQFF. The chain joins TRBV4-1 to TRBJ2-1; D not resolved. Germline assignment: CDR1 MGHRA and CDR2 YSYEKL. This CDR3 has 12 residues. Trimming cost V 1 base and J 6 bases, with 4 bases left between them.